The sequence of this T cell receptor (beta chain) was determined in a study of blood T cells in healthy people across ages. Overall study findings and caveats: Long-lived and aged donors differed, with more naive CD4+ cells and higher diversity in the long-lived.

The second PCR ran about 6 to 11 cycles with a sample-barcoded 5' primer and J-beta primers. TCRdb analysed the 5' RACE reads with MiXCR anew, one entry per CDR3 protein. The sample carries about 1.4 million distinct CDR3 sequences, approximately 59% recorded once. Comment on this clonotype: Antigen unknown.

V was pared by 3 bases and J by 10 bases, with 18 bases between. There are 14 residues in the CDR3. Germline assignment: CDR1 MNHEY and CDR2 SVGAGI. The rearrangement links TRBV6-5 to TRBJ2-5; D is undetermined. The source material was blood. The sequence was collected from a man younger than 35 in good health. CDR3 amino acids: CASSYRVTRSDQYF. In DNA form, the CDR3 reads TGTGCCAGCAGTTATAGGGTTACGAGGTCAGACCAGTACTTC.